Listed here are 19 T cell receptor beta chains from one sample, sequenced in a study of blood T cells in healthy people across ages (dated by TCRdb to about 2015). Library method: 5' RACE. A second PCR of about 6 to 11 cycles was performed with a sample-barcoded 5' primer and a J-beta primer mix. The public reads were run again by TCRdb, first through fastp at Q25 and then through MiXCR, and only productive beta chains were kept. For every CDR3 protein sequence, its rows merge into one entry that carries the most common genes and DNA. This sample has 1.8 million or so distinct CDR3 sequences in its table, and roughly 43% of those were observed once. The ten largest clones take up 23% of the sample. Sequenced sample: blood. The receptor set was obtained from a human donor in good health.

J is TRBJ2-5 and V is TRBV13, with D tentatively TRBD1 (6 bases). In germline, CDR1 is PRHDT, CDR2 FYEKMQ (reference sequence). The CDR3 runs to 14 residues. Trimming left V 5 bases short and J 5 bases short, with 15 bases between. The CDR3 spells CASSQYRERETQYF. CDR3 nucleotides: TGTGCCAGCAGCCAATACAGGGAGAGGGAGACCCAGTACTTC. The whole variable domain, filled in from reference TRBV13 and TRBJ2-5, reads AAGVIQSPRHLIKEKRETATLKCYPIPRHDTVYWYQQGPGQDPQFLISFYEKMQSDKGSIPDRFSAQQFSDYHSELNMSSLELGDSALYFCASSQYRERETQYFGPGTRLLVL.

This clonotype was seen a few times. The genes are TRBV12-3 or TRBV12-4 and TRBJ2-1; 7 bases line up with TRBD1. The V gene end was trimmed by 6 bases and the J gene end by 7 bases; junction bases not matched to a gene: 6. The CDR3 runs 13 residues. CDR3 nucleotide sequence: TGTGCCAGCAGCCTATTGACAGGGAATGAGCAGTTCTTC. This codes for CASSLLTGNEQFF.

V usage is TRBV6-5 and J usage is TRBJ1-1, with D possibly being TRBD1 (5 bases). The V gene lost 0 bases and the J gene lost 4 bases, with 12 bases spanning the gap. The length of the CDR3 is 15 residues. Germline V gene data show CDR1 as MNHEY and CDR2 as SVGAGI. This CDR3 reads CASSYSRDSTTEAFF. CDR3 nucleotide sequence: TGTGCCAGCAGTTACTCCAGGGACTCGACCACTGAAGCTTTCTTT.

CDR3 sequence reads: CASSSDRDRPNSPLHF. The CDR3 DNA reads TGTGCCAGCAGTTCTGACCGGGACAGACCTAATTCACCCCTCCACTTT. V gene TRBV27 combines with J gene TRBJ1-6; TRBD1 aligns across 7 bases. CDR1 is MNHEY and CDR2 is SMNVEV in the germline V gene (reference sequence). The CDR3 totals 16 residues. J was trimmed by 6 bases and V by 4 bases; bases with no gene match: 9.

This clonotype was recorded at least ten times. The chain combines TRBV5-1 with TRBJ2-3, with D maybe TRBD1 (6 bases). Germline CDR1 and CDR2: SGHRS and YFSETQ. Trimming took off 0 bases at V and 3 bases at J, with 11 bases between the two ends. There are 15 residues in the CDR3. CDR3 sequence reads: CASSLGGPRTDTQYF. The CDR3 DNA is TGCGCCAGCAGCTTGGGGGGGCCCCGTACAGATACGCAGTATTTT.

Points on this clonotype: One end of the junction does not line up with germline, which may come from a read error. The chain has TRBV7-2 and TRBJ2-2, with TRBD2 identical over 12 bases. CDR1 and CDR2 from the germline V gene are SGHTA and FQGNSA. The CDR3 is 16 amino acids. The CDR3, as DNA: TGTGCCAGCAGTCCTCTAGCGGGGGGGCTTGGCGGGGAGCGGTTTTTT. It codes for CASSPLAGGLGGERFF.

This clonotype was observed a handful of times. The V gene is TRBV5-8, the J gene TRBJ2-1; 11 bases line up with TRBD2. This CDR3 contains 16 residues. In germline, CDR1 is SGHTS, CDR2 YDEGEE. V was clipped by 3 bases and J by 4 bases; unmatched bases: 6. CDR3: CASSSASGGTYNEQFF. The CDR3 DNA sequence: TGTGCCAGCAGCTCGGCTAGCGGGGGGACATACAATGAGCAGTTCTTC. The full variable domain, rest sourced from reference TRBV5-8 and TRBJ2-1, is EAGVTQSPTHLIKTRGQQATLRCSPISGHTSVYWYQQALGLGLQFLLWYDEGEERNRGNFPPRFSGRQFPNYSSELNVNALELEDSALYLCASSSASGGTYNEQFFGPGTRLTVL.

This chain uses TRBV14 with TRBJ2-7, with D possibly matching TRBD2 (6 bases). The germline V gene encodes CDR1 SGHDN and CDR2 FVKESK. V shed 1 base and J shed 3 bases, with 10 bases lying between them. The CDR3 loop spans 14 amino acids. As DNA, the CDR3 is TGTGCCAGCAGCCAAGGAGGGACTCTCTACGAGCAGTACTTC. Its translation: CASSQGGTLYEQYF.

This clonotype was picked up a small number of times. This chain joins TRBV7-9 and TRBJ2-1; D not certain. From germline, CDR1 is SEHNR and CDR2 FQNEAQ (reference sequence). The V end lost 5 bases, the J end lost 8 bases, and 13 bases lay between the germline ends. The CDR3 contains 13 residues. The CDR3, as DNA: TGTGCCAGCAGCCATTACCCCTCAGATGAGCAGTTCTTC. Its protein is CASSHYPSDEQFF.

The CDR3 sequence is CASSLVARGNEQFF. The CDR3 coding sequence is TGTGCCAGCAGCTTGGTTGCCAGGGGGAATGAGCAGTTCTTC. The rearrangement links TRBV5-6 to TRBJ2-1, with 7 bases fitting TRBD1. Germline V lookup: CDR1 SGHDT, CDR2 YYEEEE. With 0 bases clipped from V and 7 bases from J, the junction kept 4 bases outside the gene matches. The CDR3 has 14 amino acids.

The rearrangement links TRBV4-3 to TRBJ2-3, with 8 nucleotides matching TRBD1. V trimming: 4 bases; J trimming: 4 bases; junction bases outside the gene matches: 13. This CDR3 spans 17 amino acids. Germline V gene data show CDR1 as LGHNA and CDR2 as YSLEER. The CDR3 loop is CASSPRTGSIISDTQYF. CDR3 bases: TGCGCCAGCAGCCCTCGGACAGGGTCGATCATTTCAGATACGCAGTATTTT.

The rearrangement links TRBV14 to TRBJ2-4; TRBD2 might be the D (5 bases). The J call may be incorrect, as the DNA end agrees better with TRBJ2-7. Germline V gene data show CDR1 as SGHDN and CDR2 as FVKESK. The CDR3 has 15 amino acids. In nucleotides, the CDR3 is TGTGCCAGCAGCCAGACCCCCCGGGAAACCTACGAGCAGTACTTC. Protein product: CASSQTPRETYEQYF.

The V and J genes are TRBV12-3 or TRBV12-4 and TRBJ2-6; D uncertain. The CDR3 loop spans 14 amino acids. Trimming took 3 bases from V and 4 from J, leaving 7 bases between them. CDR3 sequence (DNA): TGTGCCAGCAGTTTGGGGTGGGGGGCCAACGTCCTGACTTTC. Amino acids: CASSLGWGANVLTF.

This clonotype has only a few counts. The V and J genes are TRBV20-1 and TRBJ1-2, with 7 bases that match TRBD1. V dropped 4 bases and J dropped 7; count of bases not matched to a gene: 9. From germline, CDR1 is DFQATT and CDR2 SNEGSKA (reference sequence). This CDR3 is built from 13 residues. CDR3 region: CSAIRQGLGGYTF. CDR3 DNA: TGCAGTGCTATCCGACAGGGATTAGGTGGCTACACCTTC.

The chain is built from TRBV4-2 and TRBJ2-1, with D hard to call. The CDR3 runs to 17 residues. V gave up 0 bases and J gave up 6 bases, with 18 bases separating them. CDR1 and CDR2 (germline): LGHNA, YNFKEQ. The CDR3 sequence is CASSQDSRSYGFNEQFF. The CDR3 region has the DNA TGTGCCAGCAGCCAAGACAGCAGGTCCTACGGCTTCAATGAGCAGTTCTTC.

This clonotype turned up a few times. The chain recombines TRBV7-2 with TRBJ2-3; 8 bases agree with TRBD1. CDR3 length equals 17 residues. Germline lookup yields CDR1 SGHTA and CDR2 FQGNSA. V was clipped by 4 bases and J by 4 bases; unmatched bases: 13. The CDR3 nucleotides are TGTGCCAGCAGCTCTCCTCAGGGGGCTGGGGCGGCAGATACGCAGTATTTT. Its translation: CASSSPQGAGAADTQYF.

Notes on this clonotype: The junction shows a germline mismatch at one end, possibly a read error. This chain uses TRBV5-1 with TRBJ2-6, with TRBD1 as a possible D gene (5 bases). There are 15 residues in the CDR3. Germline V gives CDR1 SGHRS, CDR2 YFSETQ. This CDR3 reads CASSLMGSGANVPTF. The CDR3 nucleotides read TGCGCCAGCAGTTTAATGGGGTCTGGGGCCAACGTCCCGACTTTC.

The chain employs TRBV7-2 and TRBJ2-1; D may match TRBD1 or TRBD2 (5 bases each). This CDR3 contains 16 residues. With 5 bases removed from V and 7 bases from J, the gap between germline ends came to 21 bases. Germline V gives CDR1 SGHTA, CDR2 FQGNSA. CDR3 sequence: CASSLSPGPSANEQFF. CDR3 bases: TGTGCCAGCAGCCTATCCCCGGGACCCTCGGCAAATGAGCAGTTCTTC.

The chain's CDR3 is CATAGQSSQPQHF. Here the CDR3 DNA reads TGTGCGACGGCCGGACAGTCCAGTCAGCCCCAGCATTTT. This chain connects TRBV7-2 to TRBJ1-5; D possibly corresponds to TRBD1 (6 bases). CDR3 length equals 13 residues. CDR1 is SGHTA, CDR2 FQGNSA, per germline.